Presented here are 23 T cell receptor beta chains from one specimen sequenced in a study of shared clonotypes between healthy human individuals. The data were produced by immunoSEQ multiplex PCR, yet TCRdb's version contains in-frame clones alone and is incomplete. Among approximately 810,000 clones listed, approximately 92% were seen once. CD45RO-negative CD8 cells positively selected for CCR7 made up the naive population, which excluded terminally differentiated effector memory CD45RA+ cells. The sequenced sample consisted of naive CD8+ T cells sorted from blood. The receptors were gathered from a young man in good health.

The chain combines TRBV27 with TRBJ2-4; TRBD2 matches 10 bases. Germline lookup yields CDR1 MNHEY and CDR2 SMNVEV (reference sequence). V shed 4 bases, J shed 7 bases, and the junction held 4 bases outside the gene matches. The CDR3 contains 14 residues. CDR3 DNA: TGTGCCAGCAGTTCCTCTAGCGGGAGCAACATTCAGTACTTC. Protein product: CASSSSSGSNIQYF.

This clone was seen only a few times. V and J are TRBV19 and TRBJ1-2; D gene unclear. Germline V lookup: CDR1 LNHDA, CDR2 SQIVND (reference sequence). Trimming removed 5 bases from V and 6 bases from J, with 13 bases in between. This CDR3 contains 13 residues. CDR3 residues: CASSPRVTDGYTF. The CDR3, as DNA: TGTGCCAGTAGTCCTCGGGTGACTGATGGCTACACCTTC.

CDR3 region: CASSDYENEQFF. CDR3 sequence (DNA): TGTGCCAGCAGTGATTATGAAAATGAGCAGTTCTTC. This chain links TRBV6-1 with TRBJ2-1; D not resolved. Trimming pared 3 bases from V and 7 bases from J, leaving 7 bases between. The CDR3 length is 12 residues. Germline loops: CDR1 MNHNS, CDR2 SASEGT.

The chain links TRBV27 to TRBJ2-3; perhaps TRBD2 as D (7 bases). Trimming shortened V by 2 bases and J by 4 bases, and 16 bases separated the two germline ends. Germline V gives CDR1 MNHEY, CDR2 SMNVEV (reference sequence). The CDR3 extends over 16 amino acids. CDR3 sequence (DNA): TGTGCCAGCAGTTTAAAGGGAGGGGGTAGGGCAGATACGCAGTATTTT. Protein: CASSLKGGGRADTQYF.

CDR3 sequence: CASSLPDPLSTDTQYF. In DNA, the CDR3 is TGTGCCAGCAGCTTGCCCGACCCTCTTAGCACAGATACGCAGTATTTT. V is TRBV5-6 and J is TRBJ2-3; D is unresolved. V dropped 1 base and J dropped 0 bases, with 12 bases sitting between them. Germline values: CDR1 SGHDT, CDR2 YYEEEE. This CDR3 comprises 16 residues. The whole variable domain, filled in from reference TRBV5-6 and TRBJ2-3, reads DAGVTQSPTHLIKTRGQQVTLRCSPKSGHDTVSWYQQALGQGPQFIFQYYEEEERQRGNFPDRFSGHQFPNYSSELNVNALLLGDSALYLCASSLPDPLSTDTQYFGPGTRLTVL.

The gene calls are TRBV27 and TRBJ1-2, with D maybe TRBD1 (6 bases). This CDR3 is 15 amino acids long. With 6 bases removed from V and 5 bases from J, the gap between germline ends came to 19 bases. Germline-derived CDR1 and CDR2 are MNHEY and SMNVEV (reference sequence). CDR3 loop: CASSDRGKDRYGYTF. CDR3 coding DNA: TGTGCCAGCAGCGATAGGGGGAAAGATAGGTATGGCTACACCTTC.

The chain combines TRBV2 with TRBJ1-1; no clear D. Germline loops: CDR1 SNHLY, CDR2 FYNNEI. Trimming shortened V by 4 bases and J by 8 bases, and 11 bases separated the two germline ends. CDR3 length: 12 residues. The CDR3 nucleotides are TGTGCCAGCAGTGTTTTAGAGCCCGAAGCTTTCTTT. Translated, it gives CASSVLEPEAFF.

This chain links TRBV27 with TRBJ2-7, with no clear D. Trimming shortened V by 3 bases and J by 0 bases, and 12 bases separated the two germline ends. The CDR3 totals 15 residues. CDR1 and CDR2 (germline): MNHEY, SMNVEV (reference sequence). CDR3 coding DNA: TGTGCCAGCAGTTTGAGACCGGGCAGCTCCTACGAGCAGTACTTC. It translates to CASSLRPGSSYEQYF.

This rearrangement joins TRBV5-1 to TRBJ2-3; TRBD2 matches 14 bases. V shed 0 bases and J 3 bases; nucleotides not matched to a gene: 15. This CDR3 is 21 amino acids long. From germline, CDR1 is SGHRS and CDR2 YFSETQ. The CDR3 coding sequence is TGCGCCAGCAGCTTGGCCACCATAGGGACTAGCGGGAGCATTCATACAGATACGCAGTATTTT. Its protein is CASSLATIGTSGSIHTDTQYF.

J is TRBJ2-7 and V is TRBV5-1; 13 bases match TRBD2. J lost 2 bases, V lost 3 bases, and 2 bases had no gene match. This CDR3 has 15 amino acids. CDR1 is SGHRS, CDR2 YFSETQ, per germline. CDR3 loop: CASSSGLAGAYEQYF. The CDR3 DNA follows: TGCGCCAGCAGCTCCGGACTAGCGGGAGCCTACGAGCAGTACTTC.

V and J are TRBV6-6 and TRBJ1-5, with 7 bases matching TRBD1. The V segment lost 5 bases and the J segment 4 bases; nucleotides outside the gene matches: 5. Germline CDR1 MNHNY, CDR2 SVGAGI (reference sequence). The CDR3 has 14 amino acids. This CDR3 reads CASSVAGGNQPQHF. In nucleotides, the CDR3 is TGTGCCAGCAGTGTGGCAGGGGGGAATCAGCCCCAGCATTTT.

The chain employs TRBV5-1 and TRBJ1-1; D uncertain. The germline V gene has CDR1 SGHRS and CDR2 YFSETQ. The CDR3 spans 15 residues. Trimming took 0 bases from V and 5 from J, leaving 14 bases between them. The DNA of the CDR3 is TGCGCCAGCAGCTTGGGCCAAATTACCGGGACTGAAGCTTTCTTT. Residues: CASSLGQITGTEAFF.

DNA for the CDR3: TGTGCTAGTGGTTTGGCCCCGGGACTATCTACCGGGGAGCTGTTTTTT. Translating gives CASGLAPGLSTGELFF. The chain carries TRBV12-5 and TRBJ2-2, with 7 positions matching TRBD2. The CDR3 has 16 residues. Germline V CDR1 and CDR2: LGHNT, FRNRAP. V was clipped by 1 base and J by 5 bases; unmatched bases: 7.

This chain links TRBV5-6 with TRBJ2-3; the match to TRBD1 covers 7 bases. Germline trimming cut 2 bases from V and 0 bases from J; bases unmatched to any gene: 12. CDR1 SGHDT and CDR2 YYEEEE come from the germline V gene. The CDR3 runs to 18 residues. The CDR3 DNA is TGTGCCAGCAGCTTACGGGCTCCAGGGGGTGGTAGCACAGATACGCAGTATTTT. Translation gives CASSLRAPGGGSTDTQYF. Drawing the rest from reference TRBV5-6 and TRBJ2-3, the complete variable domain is DAGVTQSPTHLIKTRGQQVTLRCSPKSGHDTVSWYQQALGQGPQFIFQYYEEEERQRGNFPDRFSGHQFPNYSSELNVNALLLGDSALYLCASSLRAPGGGSTDTQYFGPGTRLTVL.

DNA of the CDR3: TGTGCCAGCAGTGAAGGGACAGGGGGCAATGAAAAACTGTTTTTT. The encoded protein is CASSEGTGGNEKLFF. The chain couples TRBV6-1 to TRBJ1-4; the match to TRBD1 covers 11 bases. V dropped 1 base and J dropped 5; count of bases not matched to a gene: 0. The germline V gene encodes CDR1 MNHNS and CDR2 SASEGT. There are 15 residues in the CDR3.

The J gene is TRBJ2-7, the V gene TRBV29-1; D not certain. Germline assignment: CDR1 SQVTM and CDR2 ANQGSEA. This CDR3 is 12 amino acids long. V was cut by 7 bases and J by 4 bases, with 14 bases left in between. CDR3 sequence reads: CSAIRVGYEQYF. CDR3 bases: TGCAGCGCGATAAGGGTCGGATACGAGCAGTACTTC.

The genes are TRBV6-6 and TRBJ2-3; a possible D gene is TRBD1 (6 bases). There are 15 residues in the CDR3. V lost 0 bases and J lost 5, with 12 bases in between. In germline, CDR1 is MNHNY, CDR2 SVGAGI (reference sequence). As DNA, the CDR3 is TGTGCCAGCAGTTACTCGAACAGGGTAGGAGATACGCAGTATTTT. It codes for CASSYSNRVGDTQYF.

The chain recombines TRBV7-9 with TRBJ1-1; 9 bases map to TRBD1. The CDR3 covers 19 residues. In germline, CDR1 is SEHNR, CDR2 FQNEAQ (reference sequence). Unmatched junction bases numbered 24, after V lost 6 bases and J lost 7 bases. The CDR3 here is CASSLPKEGQGLSGGEAFF. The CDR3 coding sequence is TGTGCCAGCAGTCTACCGAAAGAGGGACAGGGCCTATCCGGGGGTGAAGCTTTCTTT.

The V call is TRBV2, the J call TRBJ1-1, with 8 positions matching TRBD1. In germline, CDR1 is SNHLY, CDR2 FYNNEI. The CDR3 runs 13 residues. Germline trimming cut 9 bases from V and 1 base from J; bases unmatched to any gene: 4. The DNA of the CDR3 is TGTGCCAGTCCGGACAGGGCGAACACTGAAGCTTTCTTT. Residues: CASPDRANTEAFF.

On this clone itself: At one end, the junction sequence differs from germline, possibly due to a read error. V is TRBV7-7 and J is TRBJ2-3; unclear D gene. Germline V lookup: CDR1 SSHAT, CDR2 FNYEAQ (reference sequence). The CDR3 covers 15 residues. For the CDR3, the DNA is TGTGCTAGCAGCTTAGTACACTCTAGCACAGATACGCAGTATTTT. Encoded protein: CASSLVHSSTDTQYF.

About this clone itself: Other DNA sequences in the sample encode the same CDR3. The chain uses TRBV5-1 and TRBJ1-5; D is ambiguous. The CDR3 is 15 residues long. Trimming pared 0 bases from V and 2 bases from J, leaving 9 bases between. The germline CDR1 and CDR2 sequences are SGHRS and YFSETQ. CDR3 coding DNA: TGCGCCAGCAGCTTGGGTGGTTTGGGCAATCAGCCCCAGCATTTT. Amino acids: CASSLGGLGNQPQHF.

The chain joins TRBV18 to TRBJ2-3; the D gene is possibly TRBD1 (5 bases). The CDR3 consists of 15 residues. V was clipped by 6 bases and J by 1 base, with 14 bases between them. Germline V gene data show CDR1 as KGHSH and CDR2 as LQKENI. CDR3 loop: CASSPNFRGTDTQYF. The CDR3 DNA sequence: TGTGCCAGCTCCCCAAACTTCAGGGGCACAGATACGCAGTATTTT.

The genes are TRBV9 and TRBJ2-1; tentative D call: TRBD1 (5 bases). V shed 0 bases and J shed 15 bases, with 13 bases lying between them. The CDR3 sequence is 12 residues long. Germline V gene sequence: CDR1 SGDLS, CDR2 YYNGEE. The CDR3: CASSVASGHLFF. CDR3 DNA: TGTGCCAGCAGCGTAGCTTCCGGACACCTGTTCTTC.